Listed here are 26 T cell receptor beta chains from one sample, sequenced in a study of blood T cell repertoires in COVID-19. Sequencing was performed with immunoSEQ multiplex PCR; in TCRdb, only in-frame clones are kept and a portion is missing. The sample yields fewer than 150,000 clones, roughly 90% seen once. Sequenced material: peripheral blood. The receptor source for this set is a man between 50 and 59 years old with active or convalescent COVID-19.

This clone is a singleton in its sample. This chain's CDR3 is CASSLLTGLDSPLHF. CDR3 in DNA: TGTGCCAGCAGCTTATTAACAGGGCTTGATTCACCCCTCCACTTT. J is TRBJ1-6 and V is TRBV7-6; TRBD1 might be the D (6 bases). The V and J ends lost 2 bases and 8 bases respectively, with 13 bases between them. CDR1 and CDR2 (germline): SGHVS, FNYEAQ. This CDR3 comprises 15 residues.

V is TRBV18 and J is TRBJ2-1; tentative D call: TRBD1 (5 bases). Trimming shortened V by 6 bases and J by 6 bases, and 9 bases separated the two germline ends. CDR3 length equals 12 residues. Germline-derived CDR1 and CDR2 are KGHSH and LQKENI. The CDR3 DNA follows: TGTGCCAGCTCCACCCAGGGCAATGAGCAGTTCTTC. Amino acids: CASSTQGNEQFF.

The genes are TRBV2 and TRBJ1-2, with D tentatively TRBD1 (6 bases). This CDR3 region has 13 residues. V lost 7 bases to trimming and J lost 8 bases, with 17 bases between them. Germline values: CDR1 SNHLY, CDR2 FYNNEI. The CDR3 DNA reads TGTGCCAGCAATAGGGCAGGGGAACGCGGCTACACCTTC. Translated: CASNRAGERGYTF. Combining the CDR3 with reference TRBV2 and TRBJ1-2 gives the whole variable domain EPEVTQTPSHQVTQMGQEVILRCVPISNHLYFYWYRQILGQKVEFLVSFYNNEISEKSEIFDDQFSVERPDGSNFTLKIRSTKLEDSAMYFCASNRAGERGYTFGSGTRLTVV.

This chain uses TRBV28 with TRBJ1-1; D remains unclear. V lost 3 bases, J lost 0 bases, and 2 bases lay in between. Germline V gives CDR1 MDHEN, CDR2 SYDVKM. The CDR3 has 12 amino acids. CDR3 DNA: TGTGCCAGCAGTTTTATGAACACTGAAGCTTTCTTT. Amino acids: CASSFMNTEAFF.

The genes are TRBV29-1 and TRBJ1-1, with D perhaps TRBD1 (6 bases). Trimming removed 4 bases at V and 5 bases at J, with 14 bases between. The CDR3 runs to 13 residues. Germline V gene lookup returns CDR1 SQVTM and CDR2 ANQGSEA. CDR3 in DNA: TGCAGCGTTGCTGCGGGGGCGAGGACTGAAGCTTTCTTT. This encodes CSVAAGARTEAFF.

The rearrangement uses TRBV5-1 and TRBJ2-3; TRBD2 agrees at 8 bases. This CDR3 comprises 16 residues. The germline CDR1 and CDR2 sequences are SGHRS and YFSETQ. V lost 4 bases, J lost 4 bases, and 11 bases stayed unmatched. CDR3 sequence reads: CASSPRGGDRADTQYF. Written as DNA, the CDR3 is TGCGCCAGCAGCCCTCGGGGGGGGGACCGAGCAGATACGCAGTATTTT.

This chain links TRBV7-9 with TRBJ1-2; D call uncertain. This CDR3 is 10 amino acids long. Per the germline V gene, CDR1 is SEHNR and CDR2 is FQNEAQ (reference sequence). The CDR3 protein is CAVPVPGYTF. The CDR3 nucleotides read TGTGCTGTTCCCGTTCCCGGCTACACCTTC.

In its sample, this clone was seen once. This sequence joins TRBV25-1 and TRBJ2-3; unclear D gene. The CDR3 spans 16 residues. The germline CDR1 and CDR2 sequences are MGHDK and SYGVNS. Trimming took 1 base from V and 3 from J, leaving 14 bases between them. CDR3: CASSESFAGPTDTQYF. The CDR3 DNA reads TGTGCCAGCAGTGAATCTTTTGCAGGCCCAACAGATACGCAGTATTTT.

This chain uses TRBV28 with TRBJ2-7, with D possibly matching TRBD1 (7 bases). In germline, CDR1 is MDHEN, CDR2 SYDVKM. V lost 4 bases and J lost 6, with 16 bases in between. This CDR3 has 14 residues. This CDR3 is CASSSTGKGGEQYF. The CDR3 DNA sequence: TGTGCCAGCAGTTCGACAGGGAAGGGAGGCGAGCAGTACTTC.

The chain employs TRBV29-1 and TRBJ2-5; the match to TRBD2 covers 9 bases. The CDR3 has 12 residues. Losses at the gene ends were 3 bases for V and 9 bases for J; bases not matched to a gene: 5. Germline V gene data show CDR1 as SQVTM and CDR2 as ANQGSEA. The CDR3, as DNA: TGCAGCGTTGATGGCGGGAGGGGGGCCCAGTACTTC. As protein: CSVDGGRGAQYF.

The rearrangement links TRBV10-1 to TRBJ2-2; TRBD2 might be the D (5 bases). The V end lost 8 bases, the J end lost 6 bases, and 7 bases lay between the germline ends. Germline loops: CDR1 WNHNN, CDR2 SYGVQD (reference sequence). This CDR3 is 11 amino acids long. The CDR3 DNA reads as TGCGCCAGCTTGGGAGCCGGGGAGCTGTTTTTT. Its translation is CASLGAGELFF.

The chain combines TRBV7-3 with TRBJ2-1; 16 bases are a match to TRBD2. V shed 5 bases and J 11 bases; nucleotides not matched to a gene: 6. The V gene's germline CDR1 is SGHTA and CDR2 FQGTGA. This CDR3 comprises 15 residues. The CDR3 DNA sequence: TGTGCCAGCAGCGCAGGGACTAGCGGGAGGGTTCAGCAGTTCTTC. Translated: CASSAGTSGRVQQFF.

The V gene is TRBV5-1, the J gene TRBJ1-4, with 7 bases matching TRBD1. CDR1 SGHRS and CDR2 YFSETQ come from the germline V gene. The CDR3 is 15 amino acids. The ends lost 3 bases at V and 5 bases at J; junction bases unmatched: 7. The CDR3 sequence is CASSSQTGKNEKLFF. CDR3 DNA: TGCGCCAGCAGCTCCCAGACAGGGAAAAATGAAAAACTGTTTTTT.

This sequence joins TRBV3-1 (or the pseudogene TRBV3-2) and TRBJ2-5, with 7 bases lining up with TRBD1. V lost 3 bases, J lost 3 bases, and 13 bases stayed unmatched. The CDR3 totals 17 residues. CDR1 and CDR2 (germline): LGHDT, YNNKEL (reference sequence). The DNA of the CDR3 is TGTGCCAGCAGCCAGACTTCCGGGACAGCCGCCAAAGAGACCCAGTACTTC. Its translation: CASSQTSGTAAKETQYF.

The chain joins TRBV4-3 to TRBJ2-1; 9 bases are shared with TRBD1. Germline loops: CDR1 LGHNA, CDR2 YSLEER. Trimming cost V 5 bases and J 9 bases; bases outside gene matches: 11. CDR3 size: 15 residues. The CDR3: CASSAPGQGLLEQFF. CDR3 nucleotides: TGCGCCAGCAGCGCACCGGGACAGGGCCTTCTTGAGCAGTTCTTC.

As to this clone: The sample contains more than one DNA sequence encoding this CDR3. The gene calls are TRBV7-2 and TRBJ2-3, with D perhaps matching TRBD2 (5 bases). V lost 6 bases to trimming and J lost 0 bases, with 7 bases between them. CDR1 and CDR2 (germline): SGHTA, FQGNSA. This CDR3 has 13 residues. CDR3 region: CASSRGSTDTQYF. DNA of the CDR3: TGTGCCAGCAGTCGGGGTAGCACAGATACGCAGTATTTT.

The chain joins TRBV27 to TRBJ1-2, with 11 bases identical to TRBD1. The CDR3 contains 13 residues. In germline, CDR1 is MNHEY, CDR2 SMNVEV (reference sequence). The V and J ends lost 7 bases and 8 bases, in that order; junction bases with no gene match: 6. The CDR3 protein is CASNGQGAGGYTF. CDR3 nucleotides: TGTGCCAGCAACGGACAGGGGGCTGGCGGCTACACCTTC.

The table lists this clone with a few counts. The V and J genes are TRBV6-5 and TRBJ1-2; D might be TRBD1 (5 bases). Germline CDR1 is MNHEY and CDR2 is SVGAGI. CDR3 size: 14 residues. Trimming removed 7 bases from V and 7 bases from J, with 19 bases in between. This chain's CDR3 is CASIGDGRVSGYTF. The CDR3 DNA reads as TGTGCCAGCATTGGGGATGGCAGGGTCAGTGGCTACACCTTC.

The rearrangement links TRBV7-8 to TRBJ1-2; possible D gene TRBD1, 6 bases. Germline values: CDR1 SGHVS, CDR2 FQNEAQ. With 5 bases removed from V and 4 bases from J, the gap between germline ends came to 17 bases. This CDR3 contains 15 residues. CDR3 in amino acids: CASSPATGLGYGYTF. The CDR3 nucleotides are TGTGCCAGCAGCCCAGCGACAGGCCTGGGCTATGGCTACACCTTC.

The rearrangement links TRBV3-1 (or the pseudogene TRBV3-2) to TRBJ2-3, with D unresolved. Germline V gene data show CDR1 as LGHDT and CDR2 as YNNKEL (reference sequence). The ends were cut back, 4 bases at V and 1 base at J, with 3 bases in the middle. The CDR3 loop spans 12 amino acids. Written as DNA, the CDR3 is TGTGCCAGCAGCCGCGGCACAGATACGCAGTATTTT. It is translated as CASSRGTDTQYF.

This clone was recorded only once. The chain employs TRBV2 and TRBJ2-6; D unresolved. Germline loops: CDR1 SNHLY, CDR2 FYNNEI. The CDR3 loop spans 16 amino acids. The V end lost 4 bases, the J end lost 2 bases, and 12 bases lay between the germline ends. The CDR3 coding sequence is TGTGCCAGCAGTGTTGGCCCGCCCACTGGGGCCAACGTCCTGACTTTC. It codes for CASSVGPPTGANVLTF. Full variable domain (rest looked up from reference TRBV2 and TRBJ2-6): EPEVTQTPSHQVTQMGQEVILRCVPISNHLYFYWYRQILGQKVEFLVSFYNNEISEKSEIFDDQFSVERPDGSNFTLKIRSTKLEDSAMYFCASSVGPPTGANVLTFGAGSRLTVL.

The V and J genes are TRBV6-2 or TRBV6-3 and TRBJ2-7; 7 bases match TRBD2. CDR1 MNHEY and CDR2 SVGEGT come from the germline V gene. V gave up 4 bases and J gave up 3 bases; unmatched junction bases: 3. This CDR3 contains 13 residues. The CDR3 region is CASSFREDYEQYF. CDR3 nucleotides: TGTGCCAGCAGTTTCCGGGAGGACTACGAGCAGTACTTC.

Concerning this clone itself: Its ends do not fully match the called genes, so a read error is possible. The chain combines TRBV7-7 with TRBJ2-1; 7 bases line up with TRBD2. CDR3 length: 15 residues. Germline values: CDR1 SSHAT, CDR2 FNYEAQ (reference sequence). The CDR3 here is CASSLDSGFSDEQFF. In DNA, the CDR3 is TGTGCTAGCAGCTTAGATAGCGGGTTTTCCGATGAGCAGTTCTTC.

The V and J genes are TRBV6-5 and TRBJ1-1; D is perhaps TRBD1 (6 bases). Looked up from germline, CDR1 is MNHEY and CDR2 is SVGAGI. The CDR3 runs 12 residues. The V and J ends lost 5 bases and 5 bases respectively, with 9 bases between them. Here the CDR3 DNA reads TGTGCCAGCAGTAACAGGGAAACTGAAGCTTTCTTT. It yields the protein CASSNRETEAFF.

This clone was observed a few times. CDR3 amino acids: CASAPQGQLLYTGYEQYF. The DNA for the CDR3 is TGTGCCAGTGCTCCCCAGGGACAGTTACTCTATACTGGGTACGAGCAGTACTTC. The chain carries TRBV19 and TRBJ2-7; TRBD1 agrees at 7 bases. V gave up 8 bases and J gave up 4 bases; unmatched junction bases: 23. CDR1 and CDR2 from the germline V gene are LNHDA and SQIVND (reference sequence). The CDR3 spans 18 residues.

The genes are TRBV28 and TRBJ1-2; 8 nucleotides match TRBD1. The ends lost 7 bases at V and 5 bases at J; junction bases unmatched: 3. Germline V gene data show CDR1 as MDHEN and CDR2 as SYDVKM. CDR3 length: 12 residues. The CDR3 reads CASTDRGYGYTF. The CDR3 DNA sequence: TGTGCCAGCACCGACAGGGGTTATGGCTACACCTTC.